Below, 21 T cell receptor beta chains from the same sample are listed, as sequenced in a study of T cell responses to AZD1222 COVID-19 vaccine. Measured with immunoSEQ multiplex PCR; TCRdb has only the in-frame clones, and not every one. The sample includes around 81,000 clones, roughly 80% of them seen just once. The material was peripheral blood, obtained on day 0 of AZD1222 vaccination. Every receptor here comes from an adult in good health.

The chain uses TRBV7-2 and TRBJ2-3; the match to TRBD2 covers 7 bases. V lost 1 base, J lost 2 bases, and 9 bases stayed unmatched. This CDR3 comprises 17 residues. The germline CDR1 and CDR2 sequences are SGHTA and FQGNSA. The CDR3 sequence: CASSLDLASGFTDTQYF. As DNA, the CDR3 is TGTGCCAGCAGCTTAGATCTGGCTAGCGGATTCACAGATACGCAGTATTTT.

The chain uses TRBV4-3 and TRBJ2-1; D possibly corresponds to TRBD2 (5 bases). The germline CDR1 and CDR2 sequences are LGHNA and YSLEER. V was shortened by 0 bases and J by 5 bases, with 11 bases between the two germline ends. This CDR3 is 15 amino acids long. The CDR3 nucleotides read TGCGCCAGCAGCCAAGACGCCGGGAACCACAATGAGCAGTTCTTC. Amino acid sequence: CASSQDAGNHNEQFF.

V usage is TRBV10-3 and J usage is TRBJ1-5, with D hard to call. This CDR3 has 14 residues. Germline values: CDR1 ENHRY, CDR2 SYGVKD. V was shortened by 3 bases and J by 1 base, with 7 bases between the two germline ends. The CDR3 sequence: CAISDGGSNQPQHF. In DNA form, the CDR3 reads TGTGCCATCAGTGATGGCGGAAGCAATCAGCCCCAGCATTTT.

The chain has TRBV18 and TRBJ1-6; D gene uncertain. The germline CDR1 and CDR2 sequences are KGHSH and LQKENI. CDR3 length equals 15 residues. Trimming took off 3 bases at V and 9 bases at J, with 15 bases between the two ends. Here the CDR3 reads CASSPEGGGGSPLHF. CDR3 DNA: TGTGCCAGCTCACCGGAGGGCGGAGGAGGTTCACCCCTCCACTTT.

J is TRBJ2-7 and V is TRBV6-4; D remains unclear. CDR3 length: 16 residues. CDR1 is MRHNA and CDR2 is SNTAGT in the germline V gene. V was trimmed by 7 bases and J by 2 bases, leaving 21 bases between them. The CDR3 sequence is CASTTDPRDGPYEQYF. The CDR3 DNA follows: TGTGCCAGCACCACGGACCCCCGAGACGGACCCTACGAGCAGTACTTC.

The chain carries TRBV6-5 and TRBJ1-1, with no clear D. The CDR3 is 15 amino acids. The germline V gene encodes CDR1 MNHEY and CDR2 SVGAGI. V lost 2 bases to trimming and J lost 1 base, with 11 bases between them. CDR3 DNA: TGTGCCAGCAGTTACAGTCTCGCAGCGAACACTGAAGCTTTCTTT. This translates into CASSYSLAANTEAFF.

The chain couples TRBV7-2 to TRBJ2-3; 12 bases line up with TRBD2. Trimming cost V 5 bases and J 5 bases; bases outside gene matches: 8. The CDR3 length is 16 residues. Per the germline V gene, CDR1 is SGHTA and CDR2 is FQGNSA. CDR3 in amino acids: CASSKRLAGVGDTQYF. For the CDR3, the DNA is TGTGCCAGCAGCAAACGACTAGCGGGGGTTGGAGATACGCAGTATTTT.

About this clone itself: Other nucleotide sequences from this sample produce the same CDR3. The chain carries TRBV7-2 and TRBJ2-3; the D gene could be TRBD1 or TRBD2 (5 bases each). V dropped 5 bases and J dropped 2 bases, with 14 bases sitting between them. The germline V gene has CDR1 SGHTA and CDR2 FQGNSA. CDR3 length equals 15 residues. This chain's CDR3 is CASSATGTSTDTQYF. The CDR3 DNA follows: TGTGCCAGCAGCGCCACCGGGACCTCCACAGATACGCAGTATTTT.

The chain carries TRBV7-9 and TRBJ2-5; tentative D call: TRBD1 (5 bases). The CDR3 extends over 15 amino acids. V lost 1 base to trimming and J lost 8 bases, with 17 bases between them. In germline, CDR1 is SEHNR, CDR2 FQNEAQ (reference sequence). The CDR3 DNA is TGTGCCAGCAGCTTAGACCTGGGGCAGGGTGTAACCCAGTACTTC. It specifies CASSLDLGQGVTQYF.

The gene calls are TRBV6-6 and TRBJ1-4; D unresolved. The germline gives CDR1 MNHNY, CDR2 SVGAGI (reference sequence). The ends were cut back, 5 bases at V and 8 bases at J, with 15 bases in the middle. The CDR3 covers 14 residues. The CDR3 sequence: CASSPGGGWEKLFF. CDR3 coding DNA: TGTGCCAGCAGTCCGGGTGGAGGCTGGGAAAAACTGTTTTTT.

This clone showed up just a few times. The V call is TRBV30, the J call TRBJ1-5, with 9 bases that match TRBD1. The CDR3 loop spans 15 amino acids. Germline-derived CDR1 and CDR2 are GTSNPN and SVGIG (reference sequence). After removal of 2 bases from V and 7 bases from J, the junction contained 9 bases not matched to a gene. CDR3 residues: CAWSRDREGYQPQHF. CDR3 DNA: TGTGCCTGGAGTAGGGACAGGGAAGGTTACCAGCCCCAGCATTTT.

The rearrangement uses TRBV7-2 and TRBJ1-3; D is undetermined. The V end was cut by 1 base, the J end by 0 bases, with 7 bases between. Germline V gives CDR1 SGHTA, CDR2 FQGNSA. The CDR3 is 15 amino acids. The CDR3 loop is CASSLGANSGNTIYF. The CDR3 DNA reads TGTGCCAGCAGCTTAGGTGCCAACTCTGGAAACACCATATATTTT.

V and J are TRBV30 and TRBJ2-2, with D perhaps given as TRBD1 or TRBD2 (5 bases each). V dropped 4 bases and J dropped 8 bases, with 20 bases sitting between them. Per germline, CDR1 GTSNPN and CDR2 SVGIG (reference sequence). The CDR3 has 15 residues. In DNA form, the CDR3 reads TGTGCCTGGAACCATGGGGACCGGGGTCGGGGGGAGCTGTTTTTT. Encoded protein: CAWNHGDRGRGELFF.

The chain couples TRBV12-5 to TRBJ1-2; D unclear. This CDR3 region has 17 residues. From germline, CDR1 is LGHNT and CDR2 FRNRAP. The ends were cut back, 2 bases at V and 0 bases at J, with 16 bases in the middle. DNA for the CDR3: TGTGCTAGTGGTTTGTACCCAGTGGCAGTAGCTAACTATGGCTACACCTTC. Residues: CASGLYPVAVANYGYTF. The variable domain in full, with the rest retrieved from reference TRBV12-5 and TRBJ1-2, is DARVTQTPRHKVTEMGQEVTMRCQPILGHNTVFWYRQTMMQGLELLAYFRNRAPLDDSGMPKDRFSAEMPDATLATLKIQPSEPRDSAVYFCASGLYPVAVANYGYTFGSGTRLTVV.

The J gene is TRBJ1-1, the V gene TRBV30; weak D call: TRBD1 (6 bases). Germline CDR1 and CDR2: GTSNPN and SVGIG (reference sequence). This CDR3 has 16 residues. Between the trimmed V and J ends, which lost 0 bases and 0 bases, there was a span of 14 bases. CDR3 coding DNA: TGTGCCTGGAGTGTAGAGGGGGGGTGGTTGAACACTGAAGCTTTCTTT. It codes for CAWSVEGGWLNTEAFF.

In this sample, this clone turned up once. The chain is built from TRBV13 and TRBJ2-3, with 14 bases aligning to TRBD2. The length of the CDR3 is 18 residues. With 1 base clipped from V and 0 bases from J, the junction kept 3 bases outside the gene matches. CDR1 is PRHDT, CDR2 FYEKMQ, per germline (reference sequence). The CDR3 coding sequence is TGTGCCAGCAGCTTAGCGGGACTAGCGGGAGACAGCACAGATACGCAGTATTTT. Its translation is CASSLAGLAGDSTDTQYF.

The rearrangement uses TRBV28 and TRBJ2-4; maybe TRBD1 (5 bases). This CDR3 comprises 14 residues. Germline CDR1 reads MDHEN; CDR2 reads SYDVKM. Trimming removed 6 bases from V and 6 bases from J, with 15 bases in between. The CDR3 sequence: CASRPTGALNIQYF. Written as DNA, the CDR3 is TGTGCCAGCAGACCTACAGGTGCGCTAAACATTCAGTACTTC. Using reference TRBV28 and TRBJ2-4 for the parts outside the CDR3, the full variable domain is DVKVTQSSRYLVKRTGEKVFLECVQDMDHENMFWYRQDPGLGLRLIYFSYDVKMKEKGDIPEGYSVSREKKERFSLILESASTNQTSMYLCASRPTGALNIQYFGAGTRLSVL.

This clone has just a few counts. This rearrangement joins TRBV6-6 to TRBJ1-5; TRBD1 might be the D (5 bases). Trimming cost V 5 bases and J 5 bases, with 13 bases left between them. This CDR3 contains 14 residues. Germline CDR1 reads MNHNY; CDR2 reads SVGAGI (reference sequence). CDR3 region: CASSIPGGDQPQHF. CDR3 DNA sequence: TGTGCCAGCAGTATCCCCGGGGGGGATCAGCCCCAGCATTTT.

J is TRBJ1-1 and V is TRBV6-5, with D unresolved. The CDR3 is 13 amino acids. Germline CDR1 is MNHEY and CDR2 is SVGAGI. V lost 7 bases to trimming and J lost 1 base, with 10 bases between them. The CDR3 bases are TGTGCCAGCACCAAAAGAGGGAACACTGAAGCTTTCTTT. Translating it yields CASTKRGNTEAFF.

The genes are TRBV7-2 and TRBJ2-1; D unresolved. The V end was cut by 0 bases, the J end by 4 bases, with 13 bases between. There are 16 residues in the CDR3. CDR1 and CDR2 (germline): SGHTA, FQGNSA. The CDR3 loop reads CASSLAGTVSYNEQFF. The DNA of the CDR3 is TGTGCCAGCAGCTTAGCGGGAACAGTCTCTTACAATGAGCAGTTCTTC. Full variable domain (remainder filled in from reference TRBV7-2 and TRBJ2-1): GAGVSQSPSNKVTEKGKDVELRCDPISGHTALYWYRQSLGQGLEFLIYFQGNSAPDKSGLPSDRFSAERTGGSVSTLTIQRTQQEDSAVYLCASSLAGTVSYNEQFFGPGTRLTVL.

The chain has TRBV19 and TRBJ1-2; the match to TRBD1 covers 8 bases. Germline CDR1 is LNHDA and CDR2 is SQIVND (reference sequence). V lost 5 bases and J lost 3; bases outside the gene matches: 2. CDR3 length equals 13 residues. The CDR3, as DNA: TGTGCCAGTAGTGACAGGGGAGACTATGGCTACACCTTC. Protein: CASSDRGDYGYTF.